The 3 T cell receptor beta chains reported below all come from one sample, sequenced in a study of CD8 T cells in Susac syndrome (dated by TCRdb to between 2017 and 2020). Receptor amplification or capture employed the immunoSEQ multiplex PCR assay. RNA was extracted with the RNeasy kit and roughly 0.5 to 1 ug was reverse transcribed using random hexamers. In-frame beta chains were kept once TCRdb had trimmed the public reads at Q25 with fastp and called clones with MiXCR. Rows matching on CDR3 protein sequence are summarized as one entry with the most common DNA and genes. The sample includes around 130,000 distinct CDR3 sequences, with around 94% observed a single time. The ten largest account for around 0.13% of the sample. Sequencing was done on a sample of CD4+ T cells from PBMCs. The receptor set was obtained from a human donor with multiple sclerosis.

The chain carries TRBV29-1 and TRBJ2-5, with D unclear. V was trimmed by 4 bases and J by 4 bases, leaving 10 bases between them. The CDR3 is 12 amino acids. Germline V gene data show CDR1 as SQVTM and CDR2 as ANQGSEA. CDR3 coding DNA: TGCAGCGTTGCGACTGGGGTAGAGACCCAGTACTTC. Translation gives CSVATGVETQYF. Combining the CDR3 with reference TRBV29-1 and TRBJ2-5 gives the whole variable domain SAVISQKPSRDICQRGTSLTIQCQVDSQVTMMFWYRQQPGQSLTLIATANQGSEATYESGFVIDKFPISRPNLTFSTLTVSNMSPEDSSIYLCSVATGVETQYFGPGTRLLVL.

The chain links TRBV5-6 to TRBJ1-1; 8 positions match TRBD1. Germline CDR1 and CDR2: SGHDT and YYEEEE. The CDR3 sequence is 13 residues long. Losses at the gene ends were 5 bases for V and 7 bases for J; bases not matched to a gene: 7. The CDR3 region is CASRWTGTNEAFF. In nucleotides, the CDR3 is TGTGCCAGCAGGTGGACAGGGACGAATGAAGCTTTCTTT.

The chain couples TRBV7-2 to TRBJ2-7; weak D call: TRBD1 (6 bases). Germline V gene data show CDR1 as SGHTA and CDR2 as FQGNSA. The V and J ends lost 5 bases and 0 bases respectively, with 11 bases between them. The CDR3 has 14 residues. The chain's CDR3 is CASSGATGSYEQYF. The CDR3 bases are TGTGCCAGCAGCGGAGCGACAGGCTCCTACGAGCAGTACTTC.